This TCR beta chain was recorded in a study of OX40 agonist ivuxolimab in advanced cancers. Turning to the study itself: The study treated patients with ivuxolimab, an agonistic anti-OX40 (CD134) antibody. Study outcomes and limitations: People who partly responded at 0.1-3.0 mg/kg had some of the least clonal expansion seen. Within 6 weeks, CD4+ and CD8+ blood T cells expanded clonally at 0.1 to 3.0 mg/kg.

People who had autoimmune disease history or systemic immunosuppression were excluded. To note about this clone: Its matching antigen is unknown.

The protocol was immunoSEQ multiplex PCR, while the TCRdb copy is restricted to in-frame clones and leaves out a portion. This sample has approximately 87,000 clones, with under 95% found just once. The sample consisted of CD4+ or CD8+ T cells sorted from blood, taken in a trial of the OX40 agonist ivuxolimab. The TCR was taken from an adult with an advanced solid tumor such as melanoma, head and neck, liver or kidney cancer.

The CDR3 DNA is TGTGCCAGCACGGGACAGACAGCCTACGAGCAGTACTTC. Protein: CASTGQTAYEQYF. The chain joins TRBV5-6 to TRBJ2-7; 7 positions agree with TRBD1. The CDR3 has 13 amino acids. V gave up 6 bases and J gave up 2 bases; unmatched junction bases: 5. Germline V lookup: CDR1 SGHDT, CDR2 YYEEEE.